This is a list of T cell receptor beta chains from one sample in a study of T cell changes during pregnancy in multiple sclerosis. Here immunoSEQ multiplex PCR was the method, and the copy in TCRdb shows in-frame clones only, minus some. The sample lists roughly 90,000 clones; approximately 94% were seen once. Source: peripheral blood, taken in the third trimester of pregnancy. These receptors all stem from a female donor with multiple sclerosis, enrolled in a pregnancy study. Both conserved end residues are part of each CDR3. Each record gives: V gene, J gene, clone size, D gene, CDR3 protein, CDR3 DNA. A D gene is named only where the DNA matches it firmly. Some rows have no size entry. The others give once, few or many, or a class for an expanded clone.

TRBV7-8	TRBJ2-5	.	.	CASSLPDIQETQYF	TGTGCCAGCAGCTTACCAGACATTCAAGAGACCCAGTACTTC
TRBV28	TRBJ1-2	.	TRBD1	CATETGTGGYGYTF	TGTGCCACGGAAACCGGGACAGGGGGCTATGGCTACACCTTC
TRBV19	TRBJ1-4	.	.	CASSTISGEKLFF	TGTGCCAGTAGTACAATCAGTGGTGAAAAACTGTTTTTT
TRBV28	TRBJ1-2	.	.	CASSLLRDYNYGYTF	TGTGCCAGCAGTTTACTCCGGGACTATAACTATGGCTACACCTTC
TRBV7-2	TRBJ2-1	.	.	CASSRGQSNEQFF	TGTGCCAGCAGCCGCGGACAGTCCAATGAGCAGTTCTTC
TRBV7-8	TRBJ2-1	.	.	CASSLDIGIGYNEQFF	TGTGCCAGCAGCTTAGATATCGGGATCGGCTACAATGAGCAGTTCTTC
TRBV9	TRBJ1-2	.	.	CASRVEPGRVGYTF	TGTGCCAGCCGGGTGGAACCCGGGAGGGTTGGCTACACCTTC
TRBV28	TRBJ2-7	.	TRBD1	CASSGFSGTGGIREQYF	TGTGCCAGCAGTGGATTTTCCGGGACAGGGGGGATTCGGGAGCAGTACTTC
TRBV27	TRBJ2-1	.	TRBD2	CASSFGLAGYNEQFF	TGTGCCAGCAGTTTTGGACTAGCGGGATACAATGAGCAGTTCTTC
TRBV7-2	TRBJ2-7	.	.	CASSSFFTYEQYF	TGTGCCAGCAGCTCCTTTTTCACTTACGAGCAGTACTTC
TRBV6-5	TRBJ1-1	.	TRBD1	CASSYSGTDEAFF	TGTGCCAGCAGTTATTCCGGGACAGATGAAGCTTTCTTT
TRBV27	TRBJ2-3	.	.	CASSLLPFREHDTDTQYF	TGTGCCAGCAGTTTACTCCCCTTCCGGGAGCACGACACAGATACGCAGTATTTT
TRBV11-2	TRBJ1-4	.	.	CASSRTVLNEKLFF	TGTGCCAGCAGCCGGACAGTCCTTAATGAAAAACTGTTTTTT
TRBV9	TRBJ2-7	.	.	CASSVDSEDEQYF	TGTGCCAGCAGCGTCGACTCGGAGGACGAGCAGTACTTC
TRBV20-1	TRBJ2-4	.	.	CSVTTRDIQYF	TGCAGTGTGACTACCCGGGACATTCAGTACTTC
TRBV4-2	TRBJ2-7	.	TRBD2	CASRSSGSYEQYF	TGTGCCAGCAGGTCTAGCGGGAGCTACGAGCAGTACTTC
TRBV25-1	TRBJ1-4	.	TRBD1	CASSRLQGANEKLFF	TGTGCCAGCAGCAGACTTCAGGGGGCGAACGAAAAACTGTTTTTT
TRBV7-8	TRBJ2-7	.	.	CASGLQDYEQYF	TGTGCCAGCGGACTACAAGACTACGAGCAGTACTTC
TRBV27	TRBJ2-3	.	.	CASSFRVSTDTQYF	TGTGCCAGCAGTTTCAGGGTTAGCACAGATACGCAGTATTTT
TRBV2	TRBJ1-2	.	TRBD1	CASSAWTGGGYGYTF	TGTGCCAGCAGTGCTTGGACAGGGGGGGGCTATGGCTACACCTTC
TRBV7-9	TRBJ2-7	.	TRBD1	CASSWDRLSYEQYF	TGTGCCAGCAGTTGGGACAGGCTCTCCTACGAGCAGTACTTC
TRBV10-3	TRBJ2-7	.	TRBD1	CAISGQGYEQYF	TGTGCCATCTCGGGACAGGGATACGAGCAGTACTTC
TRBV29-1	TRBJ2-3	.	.	CSVLNREDTQYF	TGCAGCGTCCTCAACCGGGAGGATACGCAGTATTTT
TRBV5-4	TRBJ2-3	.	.	CASSFRGPTDTQYF	TGTGCCAGCAGCTTTCGCGGGCCCACAGATACGCAGTATTTT
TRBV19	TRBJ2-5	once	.	CASSITGSQETQYF	TGTGCCAGTAGTATCACAGGGTCCCAAGAGACCCAGTACTTC
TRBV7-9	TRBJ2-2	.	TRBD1	CASIQDRVGTGELFF	TGTGCCAGCATCCAGGACAGGGTGGGAACCGGGGAGCTGTTTTTT
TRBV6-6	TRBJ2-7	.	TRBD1	CASSSRQGVSYEQYF	TGTGCCAGCAGTTCTCGACAGGGGGTATCCTACGAGCAGTACTTC
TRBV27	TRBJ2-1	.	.	CASSFGVYNEQFF	TGTGCCAGCAGTTTCGGGGTTTACAATGAGCAGTTCTTC
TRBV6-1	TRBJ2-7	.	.	CASSEAAGTYEQYF	TGTGCCAGCAGTGAAGCCGCAGGAACCTACGAGCAGTACTTC
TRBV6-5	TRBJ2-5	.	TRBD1	CASSYWGQAGETQYF	TGTGCCAGCAGTTACTGGGGACAGGCTGGAGAGACCCAGTACTTC
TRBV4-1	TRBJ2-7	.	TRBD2	CASSQDGAGASYYEQYF	TGCGCCAGCAGCCAAGATGGAGCGGGAGCCTCTTACTACGAGCAGTACTTC
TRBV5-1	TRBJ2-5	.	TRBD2	CASSLAGKETQYF	TGCGCCAGCAGCTTAGCGGGAAAGGAGACCCAGTACTTC
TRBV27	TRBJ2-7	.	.	CASSLIKNAGVQFHEQYF	TGTGCCAGCAGTTTGATAAAGAACGCCGGGGTTCAATTCCACGAGCAGTACTTC
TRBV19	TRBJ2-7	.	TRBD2	CASSIDPRTSGQYEQYF	TGTGCCAGTAGTATAGATCCCAGGACTAGCGGTCAATACGAGCAGTACTTC
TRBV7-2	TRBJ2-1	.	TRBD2	CASSLTGLAGGPANEQFF	TGTGCCAGCAGCTTAACCGGACTAGCGGGAGGCCCGGCTAATGAGCAGTTCTTC
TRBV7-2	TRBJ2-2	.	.	CASSFAGRGNTGELFF	TGTGCCAGCAGCTTCGCTGGCCGGGGGAACACCGGGGAGCTGTTTTTT
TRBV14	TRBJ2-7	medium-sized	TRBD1	CASSYLGQGAGEQYF	TGTGCCAGCAGCTATCTGGGACAGGGGGCCGGTGAGCAGTACTTC
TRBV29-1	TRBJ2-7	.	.	CSGVGAEGGSYEQYF	TGCAGCGGAGTGGGGGCCGAGGGCGGCTCCTACGAGCAGTACTTC
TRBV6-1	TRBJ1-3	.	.	CASSDRASSGNTIYF	TGTGCCAGCAGTGACAGGGCTAGCTCTGGAAACACCATATATTTT
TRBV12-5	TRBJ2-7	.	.	CASGLGGGNDEQYF	TGTGCTAGTGGCTTGGGTGGAGGAAACGACGAGCAGTACTTC
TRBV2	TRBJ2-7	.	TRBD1	CASSESGTGAYEQYF	TGTGCCAGCAGTGAGTCTGGGACAGGTGCCTACGAGCAGTACTTC
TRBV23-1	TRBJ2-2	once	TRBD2	CATKREGRRTGELFF	TGCGCCACCAAGCGGGAGGGCCGTAGGACCGGGGAGCTGTTTTTT
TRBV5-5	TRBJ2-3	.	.	CASRSTATSTDTQYF	TGTGCCAGCAGATCCACAGCAACTAGCACAGATACGCAGTATTTT
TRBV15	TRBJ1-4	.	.	CATSSDAGGATNEKLFF	TGTGCCACCAGCAGCGACGCCGGGGGAGCAACTAATGAAAAACTGTTTTTT
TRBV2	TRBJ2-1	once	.	CASKARVYEQFF	TGTGCCAGCAAAGCCAGGGTCTATGAGCAGTTCTTC
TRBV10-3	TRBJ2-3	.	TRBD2	CAISESLAGPTDTQYF	TGTGCCATCAGTGAGTCCCTAGCGGGACCCACAGATACGCAGTATTTT
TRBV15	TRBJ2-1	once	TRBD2	CATSRGRTSGYNEQFF	TGTGCCACCAGCAGAGGGAGGACTAGCGGATACAATGAGCAGTTCTTC
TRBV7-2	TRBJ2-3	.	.	CASSIQGWGATDTQYF	TGTGCCAGCAGCATACAGGGATGGGGCGCCACAGATACGCAGTATTTT
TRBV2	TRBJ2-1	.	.	CATDPGLRHPEQFF	TGTGCCACAGACCCAGGACTCAGGCATCCTGAGCAGTTCTTC
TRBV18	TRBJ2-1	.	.	CASSPGGPSYNEQFF	TGTGCCAGCTCACCAGGCGGGCCCTCCTACAATGAGCAGTTCTTC
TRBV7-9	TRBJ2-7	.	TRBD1	CASSFSDRGAYEQYF	TGTGCCAGCAGCTTCTCGGACAGGGGAGCCTACGAGCAGTACTTC
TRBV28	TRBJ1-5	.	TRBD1	CASSSQQGGTNQPQHF	TGTGCCAGCAGTTCCCAACAGGGGGGGACCAATCAGCCCCAGCATTTT
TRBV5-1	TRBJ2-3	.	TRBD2	CASSPGTSGRFPGPTDTQYF	TGCGCCAGCAGCCCGGGGACTAGCGGGAGATTTCCGGGACCCACAGATACGCAGTATTTT
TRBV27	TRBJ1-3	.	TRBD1	CASSGQGAGIGNTIYF	TGTGCCAGCAGCGGACAGGGGGCAGGAATTGGAAACACCATATATTTT
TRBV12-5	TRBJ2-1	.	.	CASRSLAKCSYNEQFF	TGTGCTAGTAGGTCGCTAGCGAAATGCTCCTACAATGAGCAGTTCTTC
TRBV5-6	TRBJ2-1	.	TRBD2	CASSLLTKGLAADEQFF	TGTGCCAGCAGCTTGCTAACGAAAGGACTAGCGGCCGATGAGCAGTTCTTC
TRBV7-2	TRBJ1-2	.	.	CASSFIQIYGYTF	TGTGCCAGCAGCTTTATACAGATCTATGGCTACACCTTC